Detailed here is one T cell receptor beta chain. Its antigen is as yet unknown. Each patient with chemo-refractory metastatic non-small-cell lung cancer was treated with focal radiation plus CTLA-4 blockade using ipilimumab. These data are taken from a study of radiotherapy plus CTLA-4 blockade in lung cancer. Study-wide context: Objective response was observed in roughly a sixth of patients, and disease control in roughly 30%. Points from the study as a whole: There was expansion of tumor-derived TCR clones in blood after radiotherapy plus ipilimumab.

Repertoires were generated with immunoSEQ multiplex PCR, while TCRdb's copy carries only in-frame clones and drops some. The sample contains approximately 46,000 clones, roughly 84% of which appear only once. Per germline, CDR1 MDHEN and CDR2 SYDVKM. This CDR3 region has 12 residues. The V end lost 2 bases, the J end lost 7 bases, and 6 bases lay between the germline ends. The TCR originated in a human donor with non-small cell lung cancer whose response to radiotherapy plus ipilimumab could not be evaluated. The sequencing used peripheral blood, collected from a patient treated with radiotherapy plus ipilimumab. The V call is TRBV28, the J call TRBJ1-5; D gene ambiguous. CDR3 sequence (DNA): TGTGCCAGCAGTTTAGCCAGACAGCCCCAGCATTTT. This codes for CASSLARQPQHF.